This record looks at one T cell receptor beta chain sequence and its context. The sample comes from a study of blood T cell repertoires in COVID-19. For the study at large: Nucleic acid was either cDNA or gDNA, and it came from T cells, B-cell-depleted T cells, or PBMCs.

Germline V gene data show CDR1 as KGHDR and CDR2 as SFDVKD. This CDR3 comprises 16 residues. The trim removed 1 base at V and 5 bases at J, leaving 7 bases unmatched. Authors' data handling: Cell counts per sample came from amplifying reference gene primers. Only in-frame clones appear in the TCRdb table, and some are missing; sequencing was by immunoSEQ multiplex PCR. That table supplies the V and J calls and clone size; D and trimming were determined from the DNA. The sample shows some 250,000 clones, roughly nine tenths of them seen only once. Researchers sorted participants into cohorts using their self-reported clinical history.

This chain links TRBV24-1 with TRBJ1-1; 9 bases align to TRBD1. Material for sequencing was PBMCs or T cells enriched from blood (not recorded which). The TCR was taken from a human donor in a cohort exposed to, infected with or recovered from COVID-19 (not recorded which). The donor label of this sample is uncertain. CDR3 sequence: CATSDFLTGGSTEAFF. CDR3 sequence (DNA): TGTGCCACCAGTGATTTCCTGACAGGGGGGTCGACTGAAGCTTTCTTT.